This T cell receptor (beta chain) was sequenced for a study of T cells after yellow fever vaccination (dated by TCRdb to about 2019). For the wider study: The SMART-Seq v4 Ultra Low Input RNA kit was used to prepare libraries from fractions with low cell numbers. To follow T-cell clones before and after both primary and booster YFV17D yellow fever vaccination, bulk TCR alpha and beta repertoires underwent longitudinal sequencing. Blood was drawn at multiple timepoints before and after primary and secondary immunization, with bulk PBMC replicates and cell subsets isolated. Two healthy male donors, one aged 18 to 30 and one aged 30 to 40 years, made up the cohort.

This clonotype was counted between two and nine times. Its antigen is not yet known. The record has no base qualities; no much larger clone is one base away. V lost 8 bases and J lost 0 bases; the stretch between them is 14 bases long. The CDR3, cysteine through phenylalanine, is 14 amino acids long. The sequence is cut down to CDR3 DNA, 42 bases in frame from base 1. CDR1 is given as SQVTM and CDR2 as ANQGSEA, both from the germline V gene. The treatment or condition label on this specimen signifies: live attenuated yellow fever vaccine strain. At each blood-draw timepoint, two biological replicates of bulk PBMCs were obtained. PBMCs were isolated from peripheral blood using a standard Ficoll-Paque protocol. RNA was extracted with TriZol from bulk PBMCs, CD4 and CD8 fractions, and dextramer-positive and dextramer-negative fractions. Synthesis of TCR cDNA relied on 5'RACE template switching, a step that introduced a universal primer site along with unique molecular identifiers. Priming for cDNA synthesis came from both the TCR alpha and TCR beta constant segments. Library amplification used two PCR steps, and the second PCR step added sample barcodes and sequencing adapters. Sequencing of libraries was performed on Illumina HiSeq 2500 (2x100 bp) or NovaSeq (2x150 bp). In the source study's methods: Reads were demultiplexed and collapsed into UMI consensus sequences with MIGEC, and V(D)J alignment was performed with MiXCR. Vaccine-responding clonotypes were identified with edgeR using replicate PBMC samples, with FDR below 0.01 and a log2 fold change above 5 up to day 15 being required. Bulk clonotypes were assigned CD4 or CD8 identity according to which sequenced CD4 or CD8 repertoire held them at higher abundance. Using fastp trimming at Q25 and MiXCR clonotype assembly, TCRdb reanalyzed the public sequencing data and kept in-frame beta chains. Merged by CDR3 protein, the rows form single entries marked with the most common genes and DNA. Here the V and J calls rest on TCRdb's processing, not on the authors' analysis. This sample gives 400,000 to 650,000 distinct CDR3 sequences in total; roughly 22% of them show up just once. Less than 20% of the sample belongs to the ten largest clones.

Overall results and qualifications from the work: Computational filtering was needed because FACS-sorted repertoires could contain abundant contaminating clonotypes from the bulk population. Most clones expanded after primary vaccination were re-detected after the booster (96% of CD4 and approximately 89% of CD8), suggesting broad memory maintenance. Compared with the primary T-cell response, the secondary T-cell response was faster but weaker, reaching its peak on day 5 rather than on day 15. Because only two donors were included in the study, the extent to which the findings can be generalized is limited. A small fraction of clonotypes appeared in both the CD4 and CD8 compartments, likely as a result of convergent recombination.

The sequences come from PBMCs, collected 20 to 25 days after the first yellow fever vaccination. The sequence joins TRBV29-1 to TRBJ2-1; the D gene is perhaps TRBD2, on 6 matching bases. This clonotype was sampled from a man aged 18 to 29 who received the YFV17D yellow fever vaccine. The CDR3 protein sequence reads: CSPGRIASYNEQFF. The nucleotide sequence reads TGCAGCCCAGGGAGGATAGCCTCCTACAATGAGCAGTTCTTC.